What follows is one TCR beta chain and its context. No antigen is known for it. The source of the sample is a study of Ad26.COV2.S vaccination and SARS-CoV-2 variants. Study results and limitations: The analyses of TCR breadth and depth may have understated the size of total T cell responses.

Indicated treatment: about 20 received Ad26.COV2.S at low or high dose, single or two shots; roughly 5 received placebo; per-sample allocation not given. At day 63 after the first vaccine or placebo injection, samples were drawn. V was pared by 4 bases and J by 6 bases, with 17 bases between. The CDR3 contains 14 residues. From germline, CDR1 is SGHRS and CDR2 YFSETQ. Data came from immunoSEQ multiplex PCR; TCRdb stores just in-frame clones and leaves some out. Of about 460,000 clones detected, 80% to 90% appear once; the ten largest clones hold 1.5% to 2%. The clonotype was recovered from a person aged 18 to 59 who received the Ad26.COV2.S COVID-19 vaccine or a placebo. This chain uses TRBV5-1 with TRBJ2-7; D could derive from TRBD1 or TRBD2 (5 bases each). The sample here was peripheral blood, taken in a trial of Ad26.COV2.S vaccine versus placebo. The CDR3 spells CASSPSSGPGEQYF. The CDR3 nucleotides read TGCGCCAGCAGCCCAAGTTCGGGACCCGGCGAGCAGTACTTC.